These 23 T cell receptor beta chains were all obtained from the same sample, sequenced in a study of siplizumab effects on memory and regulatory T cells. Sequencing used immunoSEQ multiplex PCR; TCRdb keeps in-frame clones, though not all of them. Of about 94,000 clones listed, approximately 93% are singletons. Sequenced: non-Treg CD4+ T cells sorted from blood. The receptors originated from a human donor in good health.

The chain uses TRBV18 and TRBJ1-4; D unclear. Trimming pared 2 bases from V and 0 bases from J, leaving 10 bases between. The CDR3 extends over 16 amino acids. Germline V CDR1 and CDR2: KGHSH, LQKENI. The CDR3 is CASSPVEKATNEKLFF. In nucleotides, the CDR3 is TGTGCCAGCTCACCAGTGGAGAAAGCAACTAATGAAAAACTGTTTTTT.

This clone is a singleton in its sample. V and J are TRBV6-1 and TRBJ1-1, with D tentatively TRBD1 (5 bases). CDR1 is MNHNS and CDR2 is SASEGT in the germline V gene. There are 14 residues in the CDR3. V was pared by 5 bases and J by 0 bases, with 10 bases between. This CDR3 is CASSLNRLNTEAFF. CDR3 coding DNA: TGTGCCAGCAGTCTCAACAGGCTGAACACTGAAGCTTTCTTT.

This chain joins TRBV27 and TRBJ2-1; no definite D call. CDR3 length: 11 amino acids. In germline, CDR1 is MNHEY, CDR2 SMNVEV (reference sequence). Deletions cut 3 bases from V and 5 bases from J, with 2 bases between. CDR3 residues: CASSFHNEQFF. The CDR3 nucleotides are TGTGCCAGCAGTTTCCACAATGAGCAGTTCTTC.

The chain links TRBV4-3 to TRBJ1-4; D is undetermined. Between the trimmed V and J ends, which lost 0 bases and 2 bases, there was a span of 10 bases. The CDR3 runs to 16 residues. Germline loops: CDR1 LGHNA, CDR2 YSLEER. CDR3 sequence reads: CASSQEREGTNEKLFF. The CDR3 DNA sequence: TGCGCCAGCAGCCAAGAACGGGAAGGGACTAATGAAAAACTGTTTTTT.

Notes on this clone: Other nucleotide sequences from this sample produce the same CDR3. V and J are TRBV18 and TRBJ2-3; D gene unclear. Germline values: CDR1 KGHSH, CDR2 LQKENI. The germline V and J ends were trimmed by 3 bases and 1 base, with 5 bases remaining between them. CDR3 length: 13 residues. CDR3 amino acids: CASSPPGTDTQYF. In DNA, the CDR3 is TGTGCCAGCTCACCTCCCGGCACAGATACGCAGTATTTT. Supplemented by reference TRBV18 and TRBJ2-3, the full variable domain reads NAGVMQNPRHLVRRRGQEARLRCSPMKGHSHVYWYRQLPEEGLKFMVYLQKENIIDESGMPKERFSAEFPKEGPSILRIQQVVRGDSAAYFCASSPPGTDTQYFGPGTRLTVL.

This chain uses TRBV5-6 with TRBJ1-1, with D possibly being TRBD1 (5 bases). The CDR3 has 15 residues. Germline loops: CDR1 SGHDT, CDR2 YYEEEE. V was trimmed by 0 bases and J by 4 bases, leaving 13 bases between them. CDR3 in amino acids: CASSLGPVGVTEAFF. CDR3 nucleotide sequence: TGTGCCAGCAGCTTGGGTCCCGTAGGGGTCACTGAAGCTTTCTTT. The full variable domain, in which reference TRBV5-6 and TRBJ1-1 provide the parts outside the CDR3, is DAGVTQSPTHLIKTRGQQVTLRCSPKSGHDTVSWYQQALGQGPQFIFQYYEEEERQRGNFPDRFSGHQFPNYSSELNVNALLLGDSALYLCASSLGPVGVTEAFFGQGTRLTVV.

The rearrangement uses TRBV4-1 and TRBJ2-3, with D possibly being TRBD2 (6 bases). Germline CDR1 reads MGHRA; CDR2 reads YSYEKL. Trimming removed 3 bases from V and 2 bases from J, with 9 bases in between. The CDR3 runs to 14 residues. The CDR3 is CASSQGLFTDTQYF. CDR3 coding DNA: TGCGCCAGCAGCCAGGGACTTTTCACAGATACGCAGTATTTT.

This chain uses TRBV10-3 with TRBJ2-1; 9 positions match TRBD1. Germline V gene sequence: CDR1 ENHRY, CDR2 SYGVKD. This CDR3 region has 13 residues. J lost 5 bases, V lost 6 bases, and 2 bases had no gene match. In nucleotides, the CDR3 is TGTGCCATCAGCGGGACAGGGAACAATGAGCAGTTCTTC. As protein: CAISGTGNNEQFF.

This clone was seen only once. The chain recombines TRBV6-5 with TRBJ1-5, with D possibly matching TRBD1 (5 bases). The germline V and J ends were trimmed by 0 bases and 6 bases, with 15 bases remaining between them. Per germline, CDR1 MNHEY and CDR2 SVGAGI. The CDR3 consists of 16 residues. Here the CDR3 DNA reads TGTGCCAGCAGTTACTCGTTCGTTGAGGGGAGTCAGCCCCAGCATTTT. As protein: CASSYSFVEGSQPQHF.

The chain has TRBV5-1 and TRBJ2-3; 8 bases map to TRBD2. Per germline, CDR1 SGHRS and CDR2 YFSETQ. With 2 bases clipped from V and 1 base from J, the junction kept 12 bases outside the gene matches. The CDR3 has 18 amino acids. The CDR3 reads CASSFEREGPRGTDTQYF. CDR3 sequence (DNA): TGCGCCAGCAGCTTTGAACGGGAGGGCCCTCGTGGCACAGATACGCAGTATTTT.

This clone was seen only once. CDR3 DNA sequence: TGTGCCAGCAGCTTGGAAGGGACAGGGGTCTACGAGCAGTACTTC. Its protein is CASSLEGTGVYEQYF. The chain recombines TRBV5-4 with TRBJ2-7, with 10 positions matching TRBD1. Germline V CDR1 and CDR2: SGHNT, YYREEE (reference sequence). This CDR3 spans 15 amino acids. The trim removed 0 bases at V and 3 bases at J, leaving 3 bases unmatched.

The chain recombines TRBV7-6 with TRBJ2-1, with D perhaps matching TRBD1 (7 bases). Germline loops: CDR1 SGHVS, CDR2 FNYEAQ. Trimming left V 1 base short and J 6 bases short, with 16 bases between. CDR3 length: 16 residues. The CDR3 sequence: CASSLGIGQGGNEQFF. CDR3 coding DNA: TGTGCCAGCAGCTTAGGAATCGGCCAGGGGGGCAATGAGCAGTTCTTC.

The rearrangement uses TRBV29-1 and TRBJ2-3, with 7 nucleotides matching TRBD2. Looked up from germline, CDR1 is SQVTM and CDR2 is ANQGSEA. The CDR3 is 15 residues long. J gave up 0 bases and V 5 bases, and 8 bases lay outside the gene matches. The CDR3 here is CSVQNRGVSTDTQYF. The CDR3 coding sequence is TGCAGCGTTCAGAACCGGGGGGTTAGCACAGATACGCAGTATTTT.

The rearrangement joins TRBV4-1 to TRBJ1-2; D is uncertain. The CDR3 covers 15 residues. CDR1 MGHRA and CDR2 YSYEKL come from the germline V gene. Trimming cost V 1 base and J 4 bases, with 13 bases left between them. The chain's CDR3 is CASSQGPGSSYGYTF. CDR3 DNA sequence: TGCGCCAGCAGCCAAGGGCCAGGCTCTAGCTATGGCTACACCTTC.

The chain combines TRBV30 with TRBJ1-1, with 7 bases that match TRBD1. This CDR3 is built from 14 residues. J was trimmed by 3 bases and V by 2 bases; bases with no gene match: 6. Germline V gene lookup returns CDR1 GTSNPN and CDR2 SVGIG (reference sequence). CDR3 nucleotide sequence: TGTGCCTGGAGTCGGACAGGTAGATACACTGAAGCTTTCTTT. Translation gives CAWSRTGRYTEAFF.

Here the CDR3 DNA reads TGTGCCAGCAGTTACCTTCAGGGGACCTACGAGCAGTACTTC. Translation: CASSYLQGTYEQYF. The rearrangement joins TRBV6-6 to TRBJ2-7, with D perhaps TRBD1 (6 bases). V was trimmed by 2 bases and J by 2 bases, leaving 10 bases between them. Germline assignment: CDR1 MNHNY and CDR2 SVGAGI (reference sequence). The CDR3 is made up of 14 amino acids.

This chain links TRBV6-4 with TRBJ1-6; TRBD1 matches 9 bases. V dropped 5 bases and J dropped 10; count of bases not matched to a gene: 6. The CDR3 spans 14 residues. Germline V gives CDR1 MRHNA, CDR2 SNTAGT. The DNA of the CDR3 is TGTGCCAGCAGTTCACAGGGGGCTGGGTCACCCCTCCACTTT. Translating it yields CASSSQGAGSPLHF.

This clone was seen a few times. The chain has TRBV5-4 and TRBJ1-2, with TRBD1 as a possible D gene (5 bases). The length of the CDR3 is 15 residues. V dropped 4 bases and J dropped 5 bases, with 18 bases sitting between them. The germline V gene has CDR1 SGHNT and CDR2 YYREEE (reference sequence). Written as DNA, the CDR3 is TGTGCCAGCAGCACCCGTACGGGGCTCGAGTATGGCTACACCTTC. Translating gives CASSTRTGLEYGYTF.

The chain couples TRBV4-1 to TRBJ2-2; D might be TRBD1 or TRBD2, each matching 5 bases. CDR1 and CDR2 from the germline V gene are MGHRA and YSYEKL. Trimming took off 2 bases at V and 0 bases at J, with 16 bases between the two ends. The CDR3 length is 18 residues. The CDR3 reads CASSQLEIVGANTGELFF. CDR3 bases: TGCGCCAGCAGCCAACTCGAGATTGTGGGGGCGAACACCGGGGAGCTGTTTTTT.

The CDR3 reads CASTRDSGNTIYF. The CDR3 DNA follows: TGTGCCAGCACCCGGGACTCTGGAAACACCATATATTTT. The chain recombines TRBV18 with TRBJ1-3, with D unresolved. This CDR3 is built from 13 residues. Germline V CDR1 and CDR2: KGHSH, LQKENI. V was cut by 8 bases and J by 0 bases, with 8 bases left in between.

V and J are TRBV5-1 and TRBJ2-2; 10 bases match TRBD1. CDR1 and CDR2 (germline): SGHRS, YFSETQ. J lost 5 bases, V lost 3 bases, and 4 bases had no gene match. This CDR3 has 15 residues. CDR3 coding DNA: TGCGCCAGCAGCTCCGACAGGGGGCTGACCGGGGAGCTGTTTTTT. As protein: CASSSDRGLTGELFF.

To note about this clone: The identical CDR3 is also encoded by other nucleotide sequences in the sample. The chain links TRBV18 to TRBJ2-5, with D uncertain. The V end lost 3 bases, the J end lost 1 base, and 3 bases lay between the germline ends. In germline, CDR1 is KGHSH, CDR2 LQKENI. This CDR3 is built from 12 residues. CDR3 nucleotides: TGTGCCAGCTCACCCTCCCAAGAGACCCAGTACTTC. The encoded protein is CASSPSQETQYF.

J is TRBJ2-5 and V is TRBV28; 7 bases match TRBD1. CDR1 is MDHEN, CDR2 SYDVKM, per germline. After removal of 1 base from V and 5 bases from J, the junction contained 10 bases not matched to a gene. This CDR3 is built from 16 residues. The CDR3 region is CASSLSARGQKETQYF. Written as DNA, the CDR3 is TGTGCCAGCAGTTTATCGGCTCGGGGACAGAAGGAGACCCAGTACTTC.